This TCR beta chain was sequenced during a study of blood T cells in healthy people across ages. Whole-study results and caveats: A strong correlation between TCR beta diversity and naive T cell percentage was seen. Underestimates were what the diversity estimates from one million T cells were considered to be.

There are 15 residues in the CDR3. Germline V gene data show CDR1 as MDHEN and CDR2 as SYDVKM. The use of a sample-barcoded 5' primer and a J-beta primer mix characterized a second PCR of about 7 to 12 cycles. CDR3-containing paired-end reads numbering at least 2.5 million came from each sample. Using its own MiXCR run on the 5' RACE reads, TCRdb lists one record per CDR3 protein. The table lists about 1.6 million distinct CDR3 sequences, about 31% of them singletons. A single count supports this clonotype. Its antigen is still unknown. Germline is not matched at one junction end, which may reflect a read error.

Sequencing was done on a sample of blood. The TCR sequence derives from a woman aged 25-40 years in good health. This rearrangement joins TRBV28 to TRBJ2-7; 7 nucleotides agree with TRBD1. The CDR3 DNA is TGTACCAGCAGTACCTCAGGACAGGAGACCTACGAGCAGTACTTC. Amino acids: CTSSTSGQETYEQYF.